The 15 T cell receptor beta chains given below trace back to one sample, sequenced in a study of CD8 T cells in Susac syndrome. With random hexamers, reverse transcription was performed on about 0.5 to 1 ug of RNA. Each CDR3 protein is one row after TCRdb ran MiXCR on the immunoSEQ multiplex PCR reads. This table has tens of thousands of distinct CDR3 sequences, roughly 96% appearing once. Sequenced input: CD8+ T cells from PBMCs. Receptors originate from a human donor with Susac syndrome.

The chain is built from TRBV27 and TRBJ2-5; TRBD2 agrees at 7 bases. J lost 9 bases, V lost 7 bases, and 11 bases had no gene match. This CDR3 contains 13 residues. In germline, CDR1 is MNHEY, CDR2 SMNVEV (reference sequence). CDR3 region: CASKGGADDAQYF. The CDR3 DNA reads as TGTGCCAGCAAGGGAGGGGCCGATGATGCCCAGTACTTC.

The rearrangement joins TRBV28 to TRBJ1-5, with a weak D call TRBD1 (6 bases). V lost 5 bases and J 0 bases, leaving 23 bases between the germline ends. The CDR3 covers 19 residues. Per the germline V gene, CDR1 is MDHEN and CDR2 is SYDVKM. CDR3: CASSNVRDISHYSNQPQHF. The DNA of the CDR3 is TGTGCCAGCAGTAACGTCCGGGACATTTCACATTATAGCAATCAGCCCCAGCATTTT.

The chain employs TRBV9 and TRBJ2-1, with 10 bases identical to TRBD1. J was trimmed by 5 bases and V by 3 bases; bases with no gene match: 5. Germline V gene lookup returns CDR1 SGDLS and CDR2 YYNGEE. This CDR3 spans 15 amino acids. The CDR3 loop is CASSAGTGDHNEQFF. In nucleotides, the CDR3 is TGTGCCAGCAGCGCAGGGACAGGGGATCACAATGAGCAGTTCTTC.

The CDR3 spells CASRPSGTGNEQFF. The CDR3 DNA sequence: TGTGCCAGCAGACCCTCCGGGACAGGCAATGAGCAGTTCTTC. The V and J genes are TRBV6-2 or TRBV6-3 and TRBJ2-1; the match to TRBD1 covers 8 bases. Germline CDR1 is MNHEY and CDR2 is SVGEGT. This CDR3 contains 14 residues. V gave up 6 bases and J gave up 6 bases; unmatched junction bases: 7.

This clonotype was found a few times. This rearrangement joins TRBV9 to TRBJ1-2, with TRBD1 matching 7 bases. The CDR3 runs 14 residues. With 0 bases clipped from V and 3 bases from J, the junction kept 2 bases outside the gene matches. Germline values: CDR1 SGDLS, CDR2 YYNGEE. DNA for the CDR3: TGTGCCAGCAGCGTAGGAGGGGGCGACTATGGCTACACCTTC. Translating it yields CASSVGGGDYGYTF.

J is TRBJ2-7 and V is TRBV25-1; possibly TRBD2 for D (6 bases). The CDR3 runs 10 residues. Germline assignment: CDR1 MGHDK and CDR2 SYGVNS. V lost 11 bases to trimming and J lost 3 bases, with 8 bases between them. CDR3: CALSGYEQYV. DNA for the CDR3: TGTGCCCTTAGCGGCTACGAGCAGTACGTC.

This rearrangement joins TRBV9 to TRBJ2-6; no clear D. CDR1 and CDR2 from the germline V gene are SGDLS and YYNGEE. V was pared by 3 bases and J by 5 bases, with 6 bases between. CDR3 size: 13 residues. CDR3 nucleotide sequence: TGTGCCAGCAGCGCTCTTAGGGCCAACGTCCTGACTTTC. This encodes CASSALRANVLTF.

The J gene is TRBJ2-1, the V gene TRBV20-1; 7 bases agree with TRBD2. V dropped 5 bases and J dropped 7; count of bases not matched to a gene: 2. CDR1 and CDR2 (germline): DFQATT, SNEGSKA (reference sequence). This CDR3 is built from 11 residues. Here the CDR3 DNA reads TGCAGTGCTCCCGGGGGGAATGAGCAGTTCTTC. It encodes CSAPGGNEQFF.

The genes are TRBV9 and TRBJ2-3; 7 bases fit TRBD1. The J segment lost 2 bases and the V segment lost 4 bases, leaving 7 bases of the junction unmatched. CDR1 SGDLS and CDR2 YYNGEE come from the germline V gene. This CDR3 is built from 15 residues. The CDR3 is CASSPDRDPTDTQYF. For the CDR3, the DNA is TGTGCCAGCAGCCCAGACAGGGATCCCACAGATACGCAGTATTTT.

The chain uses TRBV20-1 and TRBJ1-5; the D gene is possibly TRBD1 (5 bases). This CDR3 is built from 14 residues. Germline CDR1 reads DFQATT; CDR2 reads SNEGSKA (reference sequence). V was clipped by 1 base and J by 3 bases, with 10 bases between them. CDR3: CSARGGDYNQPQHF. Written as DNA, the CDR3 is TGCAGTGCTAGAGGGGGGGACTACAATCAGCCCCAGCATTTT.

J is TRBJ2-7 and V is TRBV27; TRBD1 agrees at 8 bases. V was clipped by 3 bases and J by 7 bases; unmatched bases: 5. CDR3 size: 13 residues. Germline CDR1 MNHEY, CDR2 SMNVEV (reference sequence). CDR3 region: CASSFSRGQEQYF. Here the CDR3 DNA reads TGTGCCAGCAGTTTTAGCAGGGGGCAGGAGCAGTACTTC.

CDR3: CASLTGVVLTF. In nucleotides, the CDR3 is TGTGCCAGCCTCACGGGAGTCGTCCTGACTTTC. The chain recombines TRBV5-5 with TRBJ2-6; a possible D gene is TRBD2 (6 bases). The length of the CDR3 is 11 residues. Germline V gene lookup returns CDR1 SGHKS and CDR2 YYEKEE (reference sequence). Trimming left V 7 bases short and J 12 bases short, with 11 bases between.

The chain employs TRBV5-1 and TRBJ2-5, with D tentatively TRBD2 (6 bases). Deletions cut 4 bases from V and 2 bases from J, with 18 bases between. This CDR3 has 16 residues. In germline, CDR1 is SGHRS, CDR2 YFSETQ. Written as DNA, the CDR3 is TGCGCCAGCAGCAGTAGGGGTACCCGGGGGCAAGAGACCCAGTACTTC. Residues: CASSSRGTRGQETQYF.

The chain has TRBV3-1 and TRBJ2-7; maybe TRBD1 (5 bases). The V gene's germline CDR1 is LGHDT and CDR2 YNNKEL (reference sequence). Trimming left V 0 bases short and J 3 bases short, with 9 bases between. The CDR3 is made up of 14 amino acids. CDR3: CASSQENRNYEQYF. In nucleotides, the CDR3 is TGTGCCAGCAGCCAAGAGAACAGGAACTACGAGCAGTACTTC.

The sample holds one count of this clonotype. This chain uses TRBV5-6 with TRBJ2-5; D gene uncertain. The CDR3 has 16 residues. The ends were cut back, 4 bases at V and 0 bases at J, with 16 bases in the middle. Germline CDR1 SGHDT, CDR2 YYEEEE. CDR3 protein: CASSGKAGEYQETQYF. As DNA, the CDR3 is TGTGCCAGCAGCGGGAAGGCAGGAGAGTACCAAGAGACCCAGTACTTC.